The sequence of this T cell receptor beta chain was determined in a study of blood T cells in healthy people across ages. CDR1 and CDR2 from the germline V gene are SGHTA and FQGNSA. V lost 6 bases, J lost 1 base, and 12 bases lay in between. The CDR3 is 15 amino acids. As concerns this clonotype: Antigen: not known.

Whole-study findings and limits: While age rose, TCR beta diversity per million T cells dropped in a roughly linear way.

Alongside a J-beta primer mix, a sample-barcoded 5' primer served in a second PCR lasting about 6 to 12 cycles. TCRdb re-analysed the 5' RACE reads in MiXCR, keeping a single row per CDR3 protein. The sample lists some 900,000 distinct CDR3 sequences, around 46% occurring once. This clonotype was sampled from a man aged 25 to 40 in good health. The sample was blood. The J gene is TRBJ2-2, the V gene TRBV7-2; a possible D gene is TRBD1 (5 bases). Here the CDR3 DNA reads TGTGCCAGCAGTCGTTGGGGCCAGAACACCGGGGAGCTGTTTTTT. Protein: CASSRWGQNTGELFF.